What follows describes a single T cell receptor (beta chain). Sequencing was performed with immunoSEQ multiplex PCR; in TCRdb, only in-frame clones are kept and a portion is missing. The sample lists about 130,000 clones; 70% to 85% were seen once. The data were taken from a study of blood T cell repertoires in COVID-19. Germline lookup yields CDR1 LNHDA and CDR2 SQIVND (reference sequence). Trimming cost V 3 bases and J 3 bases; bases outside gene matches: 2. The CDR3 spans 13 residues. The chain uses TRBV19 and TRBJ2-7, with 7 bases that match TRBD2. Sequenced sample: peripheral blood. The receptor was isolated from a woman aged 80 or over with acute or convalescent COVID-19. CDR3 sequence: CASSIAGDYEQYF. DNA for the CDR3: TGTGCCAGTAGTATCGCGGGGGACTACGAGCAGTACTTC.